Following are 16 T cell receptor beta chains from one sample sequenced in a study of blood T cell repertoires in COVID-19. Assay used: immunoSEQ multiplex PCR; TCRdb lists only in-frame clones, some missing. The data contain about 100,000 clones, approximately 81% of them singletons. Sequencing used peripheral blood. Source of these receptors: a human donor in a cohort sampled during active COVID-19.

Details on this clone: This sample also contains other DNA sequences that code for the same CDR3. The rearrangement joins TRBV2 to TRBJ1-6, with D possibly being TRBD1 (6 bases). Trimming shortened V by 4 bases and J by 6 bases, and 16 bases separated the two germline ends. Germline V lookup: CDR1 SNHLY, CDR2 FYNNEI. The CDR3 covers 16 residues. In nucleotides, the CDR3 is TGTGCCAGCAGTGGTCAGGGGTCAGTGAGTAATTCACCCCTCCACTTT. It specifies CASSGQGSVSNSPLHF.

A note on this clone: Germline is not matched at one junction end, which may reflect a read error. This chain joins TRBV5-1 and TRBJ2-7, with D possibly being TRBD1 (5 bases). CDR3 length: 13 residues. The germline V gene has CDR1 SGHRS and CDR2 YFSETQ. The CDR3 DNA follows: TGCGCCACCAAACAGGACAACTCCTACGAGCAGTGCTTC. The encoded protein is CATKQDNSYEQCF. Based on the CDR3 plus reference TRBV5-1 and TRBJ2-7, the full variable domain is KAGVTQTPRYLIKTRGQQVTLSCSPISGHRSVSWYQQTPGQGLQFLFEYFSETQRNKGNFPGRFSGRQFSNSRSEMNVSTLELGDSALYLCATKQDNSYEQCFGPGTRLTVT.

This rearrangement joins TRBV6-5 to TRBJ2-7, with unresolved D. V lost 6 bases to trimming and J lost 0 bases, with 6 bases between them. The CDR3 consists of 12 residues. Germline V CDR1 and CDR2: MNHEY, SVGAGI. The CDR3 spells CASSKSSYEQYF. DNA for the CDR3: TGTGCCAGCAGCAAGAGCTCCTACGAGCAGTACTTC.

In this sample, this clone turned up a few times. The chain links TRBV5-1 to TRBJ1-1; a weak D match, TRBD1 (6 bases). The CDR3 runs 15 residues. Germline CDR1 SGHRS, CDR2 YFSETQ. V lost 3 bases and J 3 bases, leaving 15 bases between the germline ends. The CDR3 is CASSSRWAGDTEAFF. The DNA for the CDR3 is TGCGCCAGCAGCTCCCGCTGGGCAGGGGACACTGAAGCTTTCTTT.

This chain uses TRBV3-1 (or the pseudogene TRBV3-2) with TRBJ2-7, with TRBD1 matching over 9 bases. This CDR3 region has 14 residues. V gave up 3 bases and J gave up 6 bases; unmatched junction bases: 6. In germline, CDR1 is LGHDT, CDR2 YNNKEL (reference sequence). CDR3 region: CASSQGDRASEQYF. The CDR3, as DNA: TGTGCCAGCAGCCAGGGGGACAGGGCGAGCGAGCAGTACTTC.

The chain has TRBV27 and TRBJ1-5, with D unclear. Germline-derived CDR1 and CDR2 are MNHEY and SMNVEV (reference sequence). Deletions cut 3 bases from V and 6 bases from J, with 12 bases between. The CDR3 totals 14 residues. Here the CDR3 DNA reads TGTGCCAGCAGTTTCGGCGGAGGAGGTCAGCCCCAGCATTTT. Amino acids: CASSFGGGGQPQHF.

This clone was observed a handful of times. The chain is built from TRBV2 and TRBJ1-1; D not resolved. The germline V and J ends were trimmed by 6 bases and 0 bases, with 11 bases remaining between them. Germline values: CDR1 SNHLY, CDR2 FYNNEI. This CDR3 is built from 14 residues. CDR3: CASSLIVLNTEAFF. In nucleotides, the CDR3 is TGTGCCAGCAGCCTTATAGTCCTGAACACTGAAGCTTTCTTT.

The chain is built from TRBV4-2 and TRBJ2-7, with 8 bases lining up with TRBD1. In germline, CDR1 is LGHNA, CDR2 YNFKEQ. The V and J ends lost 1 base and 2 bases, in that order; junction bases with no gene match: 10. The CDR3 is made up of 17 amino acids. CDR3 sequence (DNA): TGTGCCAGCAGCCAAGCTATAGGGCAGGGGGCCGCCTACGAGCAGTACTTC. The encoded protein is CASSQAIGQGAAYEQYF.

The chain is built from TRBV2 and TRBJ1-1; TRBD1 agrees at 7 bases. This CDR3 is 14 amino acids long. Germline loops: CDR1 SNHLY, CDR2 FYNNEI. V lost 8 bases and J lost 0; bases outside the gene matches: 6. CDR3 bases: TGTGCCAGCCTAGTGGGGACAGTGAACACTGAAGCTTTCTTT. Its protein product is CASLVGTVNTEAFF.

The gene calls are TRBV24-1 and TRBJ2-5, with 7 bases lining up with TRBD2. The trim removed 1 base at V and 0 bases at J, leaving 4 bases unmatched. The CDR3 contains 16 residues. The germline CDR1 and CDR2 sequences are KGHDR and SFDVKD. This chain's CDR3 is CATSDFGGGDQETQYF. The CDR3 DNA reads TGTGCCACCAGTGATTTCGGGGGAGGGGACCAAGAGACCCAGTACTTC.

The rearrangement uses TRBV10-2 and TRBJ1-1; 7 nucleotides align to TRBD1. From germline, CDR1 is WSHSY and CDR2 SAAADI. This CDR3 spans 13 amino acids. The V and J ends lost 7 bases and 5 bases, in that order; junction bases with no gene match: 7. CDR3 nucleotides: TGCGCCAGCATACGGGACAGTCCGACTGAAGCTTTCTTT. Translated, it gives CASIRDSPTEAFF.

The chain employs TRBV3-1 (or the pseudogene TRBV3-2) and TRBJ2-5; 11 nucleotides agree with TRBD2. Germline V gene data show CDR1 as LGHDT and CDR2 as YNNKEL (reference sequence). V was pared by 4 bases and J by 1 base, with 2 bases of the junction left unmatched. This CDR3 has 15 amino acids. The CDR3 sequence is CASSPGTSGQETQYF. CDR3 in DNA: TGTGCCAGCAGCCCCGGGACTAGCGGCCAAGAGACCCAGTACTTC.

The J gene is TRBJ2-7, the V gene TRBV24-1; 8 nucleotides agree with TRBD1. Germline lookup yields CDR1 KGHDR and CDR2 SFDVKD. The CDR3 consists of 15 residues. V shed 5 bases, J shed 3 bases, and the junction held 8 bases outside the gene matches. The CDR3 loop reads CATSVLDRAFYEQYF. CDR3 nucleotide sequence: TGTGCCACCAGTGTGCTGGACAGGGCATTCTACGAGCAGTACTTC.

The chain uses TRBV27 and TRBJ2-7, with unresolved D. Germline loops: CDR1 MNHEY, CDR2 SMNVEV (reference sequence). V was shortened by 6 bases and J by 3 bases, with 18 bases between the two germline ends. The CDR3 is 15 amino acids. CDR3 protein: CASSPIASLGYEQYF. Here the CDR3 DNA reads TGTGCCAGCAGCCCGATTGCTTCCCTCGGCTACGAGCAGTACTTC.

Only a few counts were recorded for this clone. V usage is TRBV4-1 and J usage is TRBJ1-1; the D gene is possibly TRBD1 (5 bases). In germline, CDR1 is MGHRA, CDR2 YSYEKL. The CDR3 spans 14 residues. V lost 2 bases and J 1 base, leaving 8 bases between the germline ends. This chain's CDR3 is CASSQRTGNTEAFF. The CDR3 bases are TGCGCCAGCAGCCAACGTACAGGGAACACTGAAGCTTTCTTT.

The chain joins TRBV19 to TRBJ2-5, with D tentatively TRBD1 (6 bases). V shed 4 bases and J shed 4 bases, with 13 bases lying between them. From germline, CDR1 is LNHDA and CDR2 SQIVND (reference sequence). The CDR3 contains 14 residues. The CDR3: CASSRRTDGETQYF. In DNA, the CDR3 is TGTGCCAGTAGTAGGAGGACAGACGGAGAGACCCAGTACTTC.